This TCR beta chain was documented in a study of spatial heterogeneity in lung cancer. About the study: When available, follow-up PBMC samples taken a median of approximately two years after resection were sequenced. Among detected sequences, beta-chain ones consistently exceeded alpha-chain ones in number. More than eight raw reads, on average, carried each unique TCR and UMI combination.

The CDR3 has 13 residues. Germline V lookup: CDR1 MNHEY, CDR2 SMNVEV (reference sequence). The germline V and J ends were trimmed by 4 bases and 7 bases, with 13 bases remaining between them. TCRdb passed the 5' RACE reads through MiXCR, listing each CDR3 protein once. Of about 52,000 distinct CDR3 sequences in the sample, roughly 7% were seen once. Many counts were recorded for this clonotype. No antigen is known for it. Time point here: blood at routine non-recurrence follow-up after resection. Without sorting, whole RNA was sequenced from tumor, nontumor lung or frozen PBMC. Points from the study as a whole: More often at tumor resection than at routine follow-up, ubiquitous expanded tumor TCRs were detected in the blood.

This rearrangement joins TRBV27 to TRBJ1-2, with a possible D match to TRBD1 (6 bases). The specimen comprised PBMCs, sampled at follow-up. The sequence was obtained from a female donor with early-stage non-small cell lung cancer. CDR3 sequence (DNA): TGTGCCAGCAGTTCCGGGGGCGCGAGTGGCTACACCTTC. Translation gives CASSSGGASGYTF.